What follows are 28 T cell receptor beta chains derived from one specimen sequenced in a study of identical twins. TCRdb re-analysed the 5' RACE reads in MiXCR, keeping a single row per CDR3 protein. The sample records around 500,000 distinct CDR3 sequences, 14% being singletons. These data were likewise used in another study, on yellow fever vaccine responses in identical twins.

The material sequenced was CD4+ T cells sorted from blood. The receptor set was obtained from a woman aged 18-29 years in good health.

In its sample, this clonotype was seen a few times. The chain recombines TRBV7-8 with TRBJ2-3; no clear D. The CDR3 has 14 residues. V was cut by 8 bases and J by 0 bases, with 12 bases left in between. The germline CDR1 and CDR2 sequences are SGHVS and FQNEAQ. Here the CDR3 DNA reads TGTGCCAGCCGCCTTCGTGCTAGCACAGATACGCAGTATTTT. This encodes CASRLRASTDTQYF.

In nucleotides, the CDR3 is TGTGCCAGCAGCTTGGATAAACCTAACTATGGCTACACCTTC. Translation: CASSLDKPNYGYTF. This chain uses TRBV12-3 or TRBV12-4 with TRBJ1-2; the D is unclear. The CDR3 covers 14 residues. V gave up 6 bases and J gave up 0 bases, with 11 bases separating them.

The chain links TRBV5-1 to TRBJ2-4; 7 bases are shared with TRBD2. Germline values: CDR1 SGHRS, CDR2 YFSETQ. The CDR3 runs 14 residues. The J segment lost 8 bases and the V segment lost 4 bases, leaving 9 bases of the junction unmatched. The CDR3 sequence: CASSASGGWDIQYF. The CDR3 nucleotides read TGCGCCAGCAGCGCCTCGGGGGGTTGGGACATTCAGTACTTC.

This clonotype was detected a few times. CDR3 nucleotide sequence: TGTGCCATCAGTGAAAGGGCAGAGCCAATAAGCTCCTACAATGAGCAGTTCTTC. It specifies CAISERAEPISSYNEQFF. The V call is TRBV10-3, the J call TRBJ2-1; D gene unclear. Trimming pared 3 bases from V and 0 bases from J, leaving 18 bases between. Germline V CDR1 and CDR2: ENHRY, SYGVKD. The CDR3 covers 18 residues.

In its sample, this clonotype was seen many times. This chain uses TRBV7-3 with TRBJ2-1; unclear D gene. The length of the CDR3 is 13 residues. V shed 5 bases and J shed 5 bases, with 10 bases lying between them. From germline, CDR1 is SGHTA and CDR2 FQGTGA. The CDR3 sequence: CASSADQHNEQFF. CDR3 nucleotide sequence: TGTGCCAGCAGCGCCGACCAGCACAATGAGCAGTTCTTC.

A few counts support this clonotype. The chain is built from TRBV20-1 and TRBJ2-7, with 14 bases aligning to TRBD2. Trimming removed 2 bases from V and 3 bases from J; junction bases left unmatched: 9. The CDR3 totals 17 residues. The germline CDR1 and CDR2 sequences are DFQATT and SNEGSKA (reference sequence). CDR3 in amino acids: CSARSGLAGVPFYEQYF. CDR3 nucleotides: TGCAGTGCTAGATCGGGACTAGCGGGAGTCCCCTTCTACGAGCAGTACTTC.

J is TRBJ2-7 and V is TRBV3-1, with 7 nucleotides matching TRBD2. This CDR3 is 14 amino acids long. Germline CDR1 LGHDT, CDR2 YNNKEL (reference sequence). The V segment lost 3 bases and the J segment 7 bases; nucleotides outside the gene matches: 9. CDR3: CASSQGGYPWEQYF. The DNA of the CDR3 is TGTGCCAGCAGCCAGGGGGGGTATCCCTGGGAGCAGTACTTC.

The V call is TRBV24-1, the J call TRBJ2-7; D is possibly TRBD1 (6 bases). V shed 5 bases and J shed 2 bases, with 9 bases lying between them. In germline, CDR1 is KGHDR, CDR2 SFDVKD. The CDR3 is 13 amino acids. The CDR3 here is CATSAAGAYEQYF. The CDR3 DNA reads TGTGCCACCAGTGCGGCAGGGGCCTACGAGCAGTACTTC.

V gene TRBV3-1 combines with J gene TRBJ2-5; D may be TRBD1 (6 bases). CDR3 length: 15 residues. V gave up 4 bases and J gave up 1 base, with 13 bases separating them. Germline V gene lookup returns CDR1 LGHDT and CDR2 YNNKEL (reference sequence). The CDR3 loop is CASSRRTAFQETQYF. The CDR3 nucleotides read TGTGCCAGCAGCCGTCGGACAGCTTTCCAAGAGACCCAGTACTTC.

This clonotype has a handful of counts. The CDR3 DNA follows: TGTGCCATCAGTGAGTCTACTAGCGGGAATGAGCAGTTCTTC. Translation gives CAISESTSGNEQFF. The V gene is TRBV10-3, the J gene TRBJ2-1, with TRBD2 matching over 9 bases. The trim removed 0 bases at V and 7 bases at J, leaving 1 base unmatched. The CDR3 runs 14 residues. Germline CDR1 reads ENHRY; CDR2 reads SYGVKD.

The V and J genes are TRBV15 and TRBJ2-7; tentatively, D is TRBD1 (6 bases). V lost 1 base and J lost 4, with 14 bases in between. CDR3 length: 15 residues. CDR1 and CDR2 (germline): LNHNV, YYDKDF (reference sequence). CDR3 sequence (DNA): TGTGCCACCAGCAGAGCGGTACAGGGTGTTTACGAGCAGTACTTC. Residues: CATSRAVQGVYEQYF.

This clonotype was seen repeatedly, ten times or more. The chain employs TRBV27 and TRBJ1-1, with TRBD1 as a possible D gene (5 bases). Trimming removed 3 bases from V and 0 bases from J, with 5 bases in between. This CDR3 spans 13 amino acids. CDR1 MNHEY and CDR2 SMNVEV come from the germline V gene (reference sequence). The CDR3 is CASSFRVNTEAFF. In nucleotides, the CDR3 is TGTGCCAGCAGTTTCAGGGTGAACACTGAAGCTTTCTTT.

CDR3 sequence: CAIRGQWGEDTGELFF. The CDR3 nucleotides are TGTGCCATCAGGGGACAGTGGGGGGAGGACACCGGGGAGCTGTTTTTT. The chain carries TRBV10-3 and TRBJ2-2, with D perhaps matching TRBD1 (7 bases). The CDR3 has 16 residues. Germline V gene lookup returns CDR1 ENHRY and CDR2 SYGVKD. V was cut by 6 bases and J by 3 bases, with 17 bases left in between.

This chain links TRBV28 with TRBJ2-2; TRBD2 aligns across 10 bases. The CDR3 has 16 amino acids. V lost 7 bases and J lost 5; bases outside the gene matches: 10. The germline gives CDR1 MDHEN, CDR2 SYDVKM. CDR3 DNA: TGTGCCAGCATCCCCCCAAGCGGGGGGGAAACCGGGGAGCTGTTTTTT. Protein product: CASIPPSGGETGELFF.

This rearrangement joins TRBV14 to TRBJ2-1, with TRBD2 as a possible D gene (5 bases). Trimming took 0 bases from V and 12 from J, leaving 18 bases between them. The CDR3 contains 15 residues. From germline, CDR1 is SGHDN and CDR2 FVKESK. DNA of the CDR3: TGTGCCAGCAGCCAAGATGGGAGAACGGGTCGTCGGCAGTTCTTC. Amino acid sequence: CASSQDGRTGRRQFF.

This clonotype was counted between two and nine times. This rearrangement joins TRBV27 to TRBJ2-7, with D tentatively TRBD1 (5 bases). CDR3 length: 16 amino acids. Germline CDR1 reads MNHEY; CDR2 reads SMNVEV (reference sequence). With 4 bases removed from V and 3 bases from J, the gap between germline ends came to 19 bases. For the CDR3, the DNA is TGTGCCAGCAGTTCCCAGGGTGGAGACAACAACTACGAGCAGTACTTC. It encodes CASSSQGGDNNYEQYF.

The chain joins TRBV7-9 to TRBJ1-1, with D perhaps matching TRBD1 (5 bases). Trimming stripped 5 bases from V and 4 bases from J, with 14 bases between. This CDR3 spans 14 amino acids. Germline V gene data show CDR1 as SEHNR and CDR2 as FQNEAQ (reference sequence). This chain's CDR3 is CASSRRTGPTEAFF. CDR3 DNA: TGTGCCAGCAGCCGACGGACGGGACCCACTGAAGCTTTCTTT.

The chain combines TRBV24-1 with TRBJ2-3; D is perhaps TRBD1 (7 bases). Germline V gene sequence: CDR1 KGHDR, CDR2 SFDVKD. The CDR3 totals 17 residues. V was trimmed by 3 bases and J by 3 bases, leaving 18 bases between them. The CDR3 loop is CATSDTPGGLGTDTQYF. DNA of the CDR3: TGTGCCACCAGTGATACCCCAGGGGGGCTCGGGACAGATACGCAGTATTTT.

This clonotype turned up a few times. The chain has TRBV13 and TRBJ1-1, with 8 bases that match TRBD1. The V gene's germline CDR1 is PRHDT and CDR2 FYEKMQ (reference sequence). Germline trimming cut 5 bases from V and 4 bases from J; bases unmatched to any gene: 6. CDR3 length: 14 amino acids. The CDR3 loop reads CASSQGQGGTEAFF. CDR3 bases: TGTGCCAGCAGCCAAGGACAGGGTGGCACTGAAGCTTTCTTT.

The gene calls are TRBV11-2 and TRBJ2-3; a possible D gene is TRBD2 (6 bases). From germline, CDR1 is SGHAT and CDR2 FQNNGV. The CDR3 length is 15 residues. The V and J ends lost 0 bases and 1 base respectively, with 8 bases between them. The DNA for the CDR3 is TGTGCCAGCAGCTTAGAGTGGGGGGGCACAGATACGCAGTATTTT. This codes for CASSLEWGGTDTQYF.

This clonotype showed up many times. The rearrangement links TRBV28 to TRBJ2-1, with 10 nucleotides matching TRBD2. This CDR3 is 14 amino acids long. V dropped 8 bases and J dropped 10; count of bases not matched to a gene: 11. The germline V gene has CDR1 MDHEN and CDR2 SYDVKM. The CDR3 DNA follows: TGTGCCAGCTACTATAGCGGGAGGTTAGAGGAGCAGTTCTTC. Amino acid sequence: CASYYSGRLEEQFF.

V gene TRBV2 combines with J gene TRBJ2-7; D possibly corresponds to TRBD2 (5 bases). V was clipped by 3 bases and J by 5 bases, with 14 bases between them. CDR3 length: 14 amino acids. The germline gives CDR1 SNHLY, CDR2 FYNNEI. The CDR3 loop reads CASSEMRASDEQYF. In DNA form, the CDR3 reads TGTGCCAGCAGTGAGATGAGGGCCTCTGACGAGCAGTACTTC.

V usage is TRBV20-1 and J usage is TRBJ2-3, with D perhaps TRBD2 (6 bases). V gave up 3 bases and J gave up 0 bases, with 10 bases separating them. The CDR3 consists of 14 residues. Looked up from germline, CDR1 is DFQATT and CDR2 is SNEGSKA (reference sequence). CDR3 nucleotide sequence: TGCAGTGCTAGGGTCGGGACTAGCACAGATACGCAGTATTTT. Its protein is CSARVGTSTDTQYF.

There are a few counts of this clonotype. The chain links TRBV20-1 to TRBJ2-5, with D unclear. The germline CDR1 and CDR2 sequences are DFQATT and SNEGSKA (reference sequence). Trimming pared 2 bases from V and 5 bases from J, leaving 6 bases between. The CDR3 spans 11 residues. In nucleotides, the CDR3 is TGCAGTGCTAGAAGTTTTGAGACCCAGTACTTC. Its protein is CSARSFETQYF.

In this sample, this clonotype turned up a few times. The CDR3 DNA is TGTGCCTCACAGGGGAATTCACGGGGCTACACCTTC. Amino acid sequence: CASQGNSRGYTF. This chain joins TRBV12-3 or TRBV12-4 and TRBJ1-2; 7 nucleotides line up with TRBD1. V lost 11 bases, J lost 8 bases, and 11 bases stayed unmatched. The CDR3 runs to 12 residues.

The V and J genes are TRBV2 and TRBJ2-7, with TRBD1 as a possible D gene (5 bases). The CDR3 is 11 residues long. The V end lost 7 bases, the J end lost 3 bases, and 7 bases lay between the germline ends. Per germline, CDR1 SNHLY and CDR2 FYNNEI. Written as DNA, the CDR3 is TGTGCCAGCACAGGGCACTACGAGCAGTACTTC. Protein sequence: CASTGHYEQYF.

The CDR3 DNA follows: TGCGCCAGCAGCTTGGAGCCGACGGGTAGCACAGATACGCAGTATTTT. It is translated as CASSLEPTGSTDTQYF. The chain carries TRBV5-1 and TRBJ2-3; D not resolved. Germline CDR1 reads SGHRS; CDR2 reads YFSETQ. The V end was cut by 0 bases, the J end by 0 bases, with 11 bases between. There are 16 residues in the CDR3.

The V gene is TRBV7-2, the J gene TRBJ1-2, with D possibly matching TRBD1 (5 bases). CDR1 is SGHTA and CDR2 is FQGNSA in the germline V gene. The CDR3 spans 14 residues. Trimming stripped 3 bases from V and 5 bases from J, with 13 bases between. This CDR3 is CASSFRESEYGYTF. In DNA form, the CDR3 reads TGTGCCAGCAGCTTCAGGGAGTCTGAATATGGCTACACCTTC. Drawing the rest from reference TRBV7-2 and TRBJ1-2, the complete variable domain is GAGVSQSPSNKVTEKGKDVELRCDPISGHTALYWYRQSLGQGLEFLIYFQGNSAPDKSGLPSDRFSAERTGGSVSTLTIQRTQQEDSAVYLCASSFRESEYGYTFGSGTRLTVV.